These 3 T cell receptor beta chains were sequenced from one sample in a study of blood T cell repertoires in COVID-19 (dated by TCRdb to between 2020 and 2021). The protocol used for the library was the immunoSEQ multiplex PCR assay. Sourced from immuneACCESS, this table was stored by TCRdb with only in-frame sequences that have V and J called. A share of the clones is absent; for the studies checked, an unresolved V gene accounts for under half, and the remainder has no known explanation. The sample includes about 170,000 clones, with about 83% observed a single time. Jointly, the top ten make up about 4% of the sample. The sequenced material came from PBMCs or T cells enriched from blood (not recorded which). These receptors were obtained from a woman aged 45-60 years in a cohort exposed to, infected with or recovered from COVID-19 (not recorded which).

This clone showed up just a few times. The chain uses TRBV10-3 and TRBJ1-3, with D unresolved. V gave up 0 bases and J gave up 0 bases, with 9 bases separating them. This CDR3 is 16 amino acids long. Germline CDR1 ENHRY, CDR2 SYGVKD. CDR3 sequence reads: CAISESTPGSGNTIYF. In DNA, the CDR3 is TGTGCCATCAGTGAGTCGACTCCGGGCTCTGGAAACACCATATATTTT.

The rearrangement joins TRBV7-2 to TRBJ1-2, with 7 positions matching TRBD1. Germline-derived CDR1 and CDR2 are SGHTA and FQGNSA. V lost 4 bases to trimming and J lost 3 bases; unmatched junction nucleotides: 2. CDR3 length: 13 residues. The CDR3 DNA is TGTGCCAGCAGCTCCACAGGGGACTATGGCTACACCTTC. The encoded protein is CASSSTGDYGYTF.

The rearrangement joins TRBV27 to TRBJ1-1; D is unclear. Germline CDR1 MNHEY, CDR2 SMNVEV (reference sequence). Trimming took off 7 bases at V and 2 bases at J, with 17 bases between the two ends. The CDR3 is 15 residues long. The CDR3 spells CASIPAPTANTEAFF. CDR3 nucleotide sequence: TGTGCCAGCATCCCTGCACCAACTGCCAACACTGAAGCTTTCTTT.